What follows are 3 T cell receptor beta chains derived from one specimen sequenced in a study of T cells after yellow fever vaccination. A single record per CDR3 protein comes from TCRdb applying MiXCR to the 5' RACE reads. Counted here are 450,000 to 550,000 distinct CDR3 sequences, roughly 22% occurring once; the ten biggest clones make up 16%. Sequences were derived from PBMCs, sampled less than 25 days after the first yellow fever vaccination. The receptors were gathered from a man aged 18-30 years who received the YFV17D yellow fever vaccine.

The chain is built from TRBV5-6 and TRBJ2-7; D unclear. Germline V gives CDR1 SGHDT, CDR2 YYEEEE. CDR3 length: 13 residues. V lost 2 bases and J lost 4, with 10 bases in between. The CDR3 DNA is TGTGCCAGCAGCTTTAATGTTGATTACGAGCAGTACGTC. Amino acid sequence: CASSFNVDYEQYV.

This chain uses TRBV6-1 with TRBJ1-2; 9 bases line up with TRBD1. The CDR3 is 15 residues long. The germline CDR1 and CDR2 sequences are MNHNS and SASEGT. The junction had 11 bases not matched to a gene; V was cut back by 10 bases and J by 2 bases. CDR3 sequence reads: CATGRGTGSNYGYTF. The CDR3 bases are TGTGCCACCGGAAGGGGGACAGGGTCCAACTATGGCTACACCTTC.

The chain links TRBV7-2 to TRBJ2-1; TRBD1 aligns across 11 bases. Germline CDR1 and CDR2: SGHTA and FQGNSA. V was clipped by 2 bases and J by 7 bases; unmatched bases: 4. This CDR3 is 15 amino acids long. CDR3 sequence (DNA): TGTGCCAGCAGCTTATGGACAGGGGGCGTTAATGAGCAGTTCTTC. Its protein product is CASSLWTGGVNEQFF. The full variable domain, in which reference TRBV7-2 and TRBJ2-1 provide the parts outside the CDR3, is GAGVSQSPSNKVTEKGKDVELRCDPISGHTALYWYRQSLGQGLEFLIYFQGNSAPDKSGLPSDRFSAERTGGSVSTLTIQRTQQEDSAVYLCASSLWTGGVNEQFFGPGTRLTVL.